Listed below are T cell receptor beta chains from one sample, sequenced in a study of Tregs in tolerant kidney transplant recipients. The repertoire was sequenced with immunoSEQ multiplex PCR; TCRdb's copy has only in-frame clones and lacks some. The table shows approximately 98,000 clones, with around 90% occurring only once. The specimen comprised CD4+ T cells from blood, sampled before the transplant. The receptor set was obtained from a human donor who received a combined kidney and bone marrow transplant. Both conserved end residues are trimmed from each CDR3. Part of the rows lack a size; the others show once, few, many or a class for expanded clones.

NA TRBV5-1 ASSSGQGVSGANVLT
NA TRBV7-9 ASSLKAGGPYEQY
once TRBV11-3 ASSLGGGRYEQF
NA TRBV6-6 ASAQMAEGEAF
NA TRBV7-8 ASRDRATYEQY
NA TRBV6-1 ASSDGTGLYGYT
NA TRBV5-4 ASSGDRARYNEQF
NA TRBV25-1 ASSDHRQGWGYEQY
once TRBV9 ASSFSLTGLQTGANVLT
NA TRBV5-1 ASSKDRGNEKLF
NA TRBV5-4 ASSLATSGKYTDTQY
NA TRBV9 ASSPRRGQETYEQY
NA TRBV5-6 ASSLYAGGPGNEQF
NA TRBV18 ASSLQGYNQPQH
once TRBV4-1 ASSQGAGLGPETQY
NA TRBV6-1 ASSEGTVSYEQY
NA TRBV10-2 ASSESTGSYEQY
once TRBV5-1 ASRLRTQGSDEAF
NA TRBV7-9 ASSLKRGTGELF
NA TRBV5-4 ASSLAGVQSTDTQY
once TRBV6-6 ASSPRTGAGNTIY
NA TRBV5-4 ASSLKDSVNYGYT
few TRBV5-1 ASSLTGSGNTIY
once TRBV14 ASSWGVNTEAF
NA TRBV7-2 ASSSGLYEQY
NA TRBV11-2 ASSLRDRDLAF
once TRBV4-3 ASSQVVTSLWDEQF
NA TRBV5-1 ASSSGQPGGNTIY
NA TRBV2 ASSKRPGNTIY
once TRBV19 ASRTKAGLLYGYT
NA TRBV2 ASSGGVPSYEQY
NA TRBV11-1 ASSLPGGDSYEQY
NA TRBV6-1 ASSEARVSTEAF
NA TRBV29-1 SVVPPPQLAATQY
NA TRBV10-1 ASRDRFGF
NA TRBV7-9 ASSGYRTSYFNEQF
NA TRBV6-1 ASSEWRARLGESYEQY
few TRBV5-1 ASSLVPGSSTDTQY
NA TRBV5-8 ASSSGTGIPGELF
NA TRBV19 ASSRGDYGYT
few TRBV6-1 ASSDSTGYGYT
NA TRBV19 ASSPWDSGISREAF
NA TRBV11-2 ASSLVGRGQDTQY
once TRBV21-1 ASSNSSYEQY
NA TRBV15 ATSRGLAGVNEQF
NA TRBV6-5 ASDRDGEQF
NA TRBV18 ASSPASPSTDTQY
NA TRBV6-5 ASSYSNRFAGYT
NA TRBV30 AWDRVYQETQY